This T cell receptor beta chain is drawn from a study of beta chain features in type 1 diabetes. Turning to the study itself: All of the samples together had roughly 110 million sorted cells examined.

Since all of the isolated RNA was reverse transcribed, expressed TCRB transcripts were what got sequenced. Sequencing of naive, central memory and regulatory T cell samples gave an average of around 3.5 million reads. The repertoire was sequenced with immunoSEQ multiplex PCR; TCRdb's copy has only in-frame clones and lacks some. This table holds some 330,000 clones, roughly an eighth found once. This clone was counted a few times. Its antigen is not known. The CDR3 totals 12 residues. The trim removed 3 bases at V and 8 bases at J, leaving 6 bases unmatched. Germline CDR1 is SQVTM and CDR2 is ANQGSEA. Findings and limits, study-wide: People with Type 1 diabetes carried modestly yet significantly shorter TCRB CDR3s in all four CD4+ subsets.

The receptor comes from a woman in her late teens or twenties with type 1 diabetes. The gene calls are TRBV29-1 and TRBJ1-1; 7 nucleotides align to TRBD1. Sequencing was carried out using naive CD4+ T cells from blood. For the CDR3, the DNA is TGCAGCGTTGAGGGACAGACGACAGAAGCTTTCTTT. Its protein product is CSVEGQTTEAFF.